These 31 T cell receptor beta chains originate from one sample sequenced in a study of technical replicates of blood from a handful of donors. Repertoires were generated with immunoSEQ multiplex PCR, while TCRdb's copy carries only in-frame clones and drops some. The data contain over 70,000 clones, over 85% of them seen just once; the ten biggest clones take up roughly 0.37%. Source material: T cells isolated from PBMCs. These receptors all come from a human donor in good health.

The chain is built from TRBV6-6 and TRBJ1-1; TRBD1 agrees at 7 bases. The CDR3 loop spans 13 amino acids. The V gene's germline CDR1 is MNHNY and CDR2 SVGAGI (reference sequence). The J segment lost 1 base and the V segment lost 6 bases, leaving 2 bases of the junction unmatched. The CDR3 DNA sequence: TGTGCCAGCAGGACAGGGTGGAACACTGAAGCTTTCTTT. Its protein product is CASRTGWNTEAFF.

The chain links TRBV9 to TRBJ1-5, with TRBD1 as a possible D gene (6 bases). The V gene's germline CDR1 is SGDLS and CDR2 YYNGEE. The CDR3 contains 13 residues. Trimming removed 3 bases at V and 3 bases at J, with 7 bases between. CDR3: CASSGQDNQPQHF. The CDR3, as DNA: TGTGCCAGCAGCGGACAGGACAATCAGCCCCAGCATTTT. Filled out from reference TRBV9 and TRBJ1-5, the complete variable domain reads DSGVTQTPKHLITATGQRVTLRCSPRSGDLSVYWYQQSLDQGLQFLIQYYNGEERAKGNILERFSAQQFPDLHSELNLSSLELGDSALYFCASSGQDNQPQHFGDGTRLSIL.

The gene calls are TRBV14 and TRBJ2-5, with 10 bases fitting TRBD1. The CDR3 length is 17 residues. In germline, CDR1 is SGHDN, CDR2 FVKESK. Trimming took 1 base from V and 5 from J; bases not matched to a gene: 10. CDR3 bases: TGTGCCAGCAGCCAAGGATTAAGACAGGGGGCTAGGGAGACCCAGTACTTC. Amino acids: CASSQGLRQGARETQYF. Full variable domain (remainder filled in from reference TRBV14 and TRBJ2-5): EAGVTQFPSHSVIEKGQTVTLRCDPISGHDNLYWYRRVMGKEIKFLLHFVKESKQDESGMPNNRFLAERTGGTYSTLKVQPAELEDSGVYFCASSQGLRQGARETQYFGPGTRLLVL.

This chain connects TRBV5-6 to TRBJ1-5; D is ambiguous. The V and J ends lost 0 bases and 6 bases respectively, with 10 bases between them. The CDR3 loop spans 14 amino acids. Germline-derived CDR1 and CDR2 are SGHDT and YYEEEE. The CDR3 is CASSLGRGSQPQHF. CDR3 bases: TGTGCCAGCAGCTTGGGGCGGGGTAGTCAGCCCCAGCATTTT.

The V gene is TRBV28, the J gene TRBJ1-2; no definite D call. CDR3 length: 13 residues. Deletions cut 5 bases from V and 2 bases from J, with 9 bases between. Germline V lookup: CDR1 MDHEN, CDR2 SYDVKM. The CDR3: CASSEITNYGYTF. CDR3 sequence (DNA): TGTGCCAGCAGTGAAATCACAAACTATGGCTACACCTTC.

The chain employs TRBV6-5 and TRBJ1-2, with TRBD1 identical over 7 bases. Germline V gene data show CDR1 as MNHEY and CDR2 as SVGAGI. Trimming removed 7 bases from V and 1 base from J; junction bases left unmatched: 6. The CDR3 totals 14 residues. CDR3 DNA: TGTGCCAGCACCGCCGACAGGGATAACTATGGCTACACCTTC. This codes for CASTADRDNYGYTF.

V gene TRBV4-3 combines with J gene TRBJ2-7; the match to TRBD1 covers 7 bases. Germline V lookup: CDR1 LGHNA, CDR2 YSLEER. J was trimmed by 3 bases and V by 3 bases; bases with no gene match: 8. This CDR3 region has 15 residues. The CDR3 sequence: CASSHRQGSNYEQYF. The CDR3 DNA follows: TGCGCCAGCAGCCATCGACAGGGAAGTAACTACGAGCAGTACTTC.

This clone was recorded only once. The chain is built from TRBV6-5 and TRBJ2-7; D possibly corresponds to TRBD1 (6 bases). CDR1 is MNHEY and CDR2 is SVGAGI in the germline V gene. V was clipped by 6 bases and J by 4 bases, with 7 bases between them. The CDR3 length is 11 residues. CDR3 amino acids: CASRQGYEQYF. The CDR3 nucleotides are TGTGCCAGCAGACAGGGTTACGAGCAGTACTTC.

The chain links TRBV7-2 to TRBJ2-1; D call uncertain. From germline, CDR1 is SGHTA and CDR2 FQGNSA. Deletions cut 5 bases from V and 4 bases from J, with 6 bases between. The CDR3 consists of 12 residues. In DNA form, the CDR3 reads TGTGCCAGCAGCCTCTCGTACAATGAGCAGTTCTTC. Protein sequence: CASSLSYNEQFF.

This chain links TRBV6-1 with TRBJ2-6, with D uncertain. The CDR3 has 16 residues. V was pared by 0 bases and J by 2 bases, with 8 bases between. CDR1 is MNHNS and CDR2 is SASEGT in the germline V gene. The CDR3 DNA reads TGTGCCAGCAGTGAAGCGGCAGGTGCTGGGGCCAACGTCCTGACTTTC. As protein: CASSEAAGAGANVLTF.

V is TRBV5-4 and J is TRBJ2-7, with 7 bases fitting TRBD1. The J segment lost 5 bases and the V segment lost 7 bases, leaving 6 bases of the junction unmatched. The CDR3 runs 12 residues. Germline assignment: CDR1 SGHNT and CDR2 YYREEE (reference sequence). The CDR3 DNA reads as TGTGCCAGCGTGGCAGGGACAGACGAGCAGTACTTC. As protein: CASVAGTDEQYF.

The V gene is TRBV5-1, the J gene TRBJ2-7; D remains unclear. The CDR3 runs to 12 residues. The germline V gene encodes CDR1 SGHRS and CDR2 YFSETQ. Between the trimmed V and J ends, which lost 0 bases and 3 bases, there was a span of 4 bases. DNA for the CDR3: TGCGCCAGCAGCTTGGGTCACTACGAGCAGTACTTC. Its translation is CASSLGHYEQYF.

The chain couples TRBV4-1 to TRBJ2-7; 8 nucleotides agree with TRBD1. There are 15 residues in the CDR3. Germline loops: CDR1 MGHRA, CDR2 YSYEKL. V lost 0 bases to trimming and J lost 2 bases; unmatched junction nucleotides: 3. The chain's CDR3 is CASSQEQGGTYEQYF. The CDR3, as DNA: TGCGCCAGCAGCCAAGAACAGGGGGGAACCTACGAGCAGTACTTC.

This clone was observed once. In DNA form, the CDR3 reads TGTGCCTGGAGTGTAGCTAGCGGGATACAAGAGACCCAGTACTTC. Amino acid sequence: CAWSVASGIQETQYF. The rearrangement links TRBV30 to TRBJ2-5; 9 bases fit TRBD2. The J segment lost 2 bases and the V segment lost 0 bases, leaving 4 bases of the junction unmatched. The CDR3 sequence is 15 residues long. CDR1 and CDR2 (germline): GTSNPN, SVGIG (reference sequence).

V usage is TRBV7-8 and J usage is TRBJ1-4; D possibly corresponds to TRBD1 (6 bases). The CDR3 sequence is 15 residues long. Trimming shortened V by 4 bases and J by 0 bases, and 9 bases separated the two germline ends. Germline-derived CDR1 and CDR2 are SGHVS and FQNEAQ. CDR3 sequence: CASSYRVPTNEKLFF. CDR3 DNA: TGTGCCAGCAGCTACAGGGTTCCAACTAATGAAAAACTGTTTTTT. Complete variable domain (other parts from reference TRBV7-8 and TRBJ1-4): GAGVSQSPRYKVAKRGQDVALRCDPISGHVSLFWYQQALGQGPEFLTYFQNEAQLDKSGLPSDRFFAERPEGSVSTLKIQRTQQEDSAVYLCASSYRVPTNEKLFFGSGTQLSVL.

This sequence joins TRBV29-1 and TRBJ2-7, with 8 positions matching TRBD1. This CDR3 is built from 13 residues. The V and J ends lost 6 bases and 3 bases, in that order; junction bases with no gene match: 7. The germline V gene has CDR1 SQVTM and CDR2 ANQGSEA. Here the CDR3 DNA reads TGCAGCGTGAGGGGTGGACAGGGCTACGAGCAGTACTTC. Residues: CSVRGGQGYEQYF.

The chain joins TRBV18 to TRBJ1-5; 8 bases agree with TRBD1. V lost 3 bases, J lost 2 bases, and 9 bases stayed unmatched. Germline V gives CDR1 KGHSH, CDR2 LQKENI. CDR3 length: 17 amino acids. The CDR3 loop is CASSPLAPGQGNQPQHF. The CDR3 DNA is TGTGCCAGCTCACCGCTTGCTCCGGGACAGGGCAATCAGCCCCAGCATTTT.

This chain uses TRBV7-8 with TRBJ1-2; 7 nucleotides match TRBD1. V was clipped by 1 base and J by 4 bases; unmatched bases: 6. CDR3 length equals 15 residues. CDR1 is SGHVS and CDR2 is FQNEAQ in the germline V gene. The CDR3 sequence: CASSLGGTDVYGYTF. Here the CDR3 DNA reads TGTGCCAGCAGCTTAGGCGGGACAGACGTCTATGGCTACACCTTC.

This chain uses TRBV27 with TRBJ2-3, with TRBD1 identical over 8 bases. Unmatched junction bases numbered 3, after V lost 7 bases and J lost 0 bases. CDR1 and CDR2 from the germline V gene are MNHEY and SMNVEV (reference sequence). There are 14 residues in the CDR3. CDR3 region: CASTRDRSTDTQYF. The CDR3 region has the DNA TGTGCCAGCACCCGGGACAGGAGCACAGATACGCAGTATTTT.

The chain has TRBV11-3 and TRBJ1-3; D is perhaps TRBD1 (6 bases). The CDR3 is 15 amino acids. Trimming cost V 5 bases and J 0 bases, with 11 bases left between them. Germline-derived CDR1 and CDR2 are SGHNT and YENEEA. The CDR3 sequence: CASSQTGTSGNTIYF. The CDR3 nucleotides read TGTGCCAGCAGCCAAACAGGGACCTCTGGAAACACCATATATTTT. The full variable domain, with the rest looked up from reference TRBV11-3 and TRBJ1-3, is EAGVVQSPRYKIIEKKQPVAFWCNPISGHNTLYWYLQNLGQGPELLIRYENEEAVDDSQLPKDRFSAERLKGVDSTLKIQPAELGDSAVYLCASSQTGTSGNTIYFGEGSWLTVV.

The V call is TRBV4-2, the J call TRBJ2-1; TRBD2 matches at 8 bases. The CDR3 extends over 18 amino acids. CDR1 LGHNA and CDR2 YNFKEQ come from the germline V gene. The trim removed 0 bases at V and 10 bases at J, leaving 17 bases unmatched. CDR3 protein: CASSQDQVRAGGGREQFF. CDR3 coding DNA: TGTGCCAGCAGCCAAGATCAGGTTAGGGCGGGAGGAGGCCGGGAGCAGTTCTTC.

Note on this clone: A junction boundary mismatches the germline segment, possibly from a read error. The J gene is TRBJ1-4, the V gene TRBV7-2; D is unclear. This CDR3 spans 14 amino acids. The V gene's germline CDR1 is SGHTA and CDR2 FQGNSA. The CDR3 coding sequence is TGTGCCAGCAGCCTAGCGAGGGTCGGAGAAAAACTGTTTTTT. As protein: CASSLARVGEKLFF. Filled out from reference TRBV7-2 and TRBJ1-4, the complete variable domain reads GAGVSQSPSNKVTEKGKDVELRCDPISGHTALYWYRQSLGQGLEFLIYFQGNSAPDKSGLPSDRFSAERTGGSVSTLTIQRTQQEDSAVYLCASSLARVGEKLFFGSGTQLSVL.

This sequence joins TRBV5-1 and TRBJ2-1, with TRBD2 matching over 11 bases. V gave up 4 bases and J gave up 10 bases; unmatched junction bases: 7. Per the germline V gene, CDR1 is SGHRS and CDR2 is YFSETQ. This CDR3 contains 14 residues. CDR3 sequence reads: CASSPGLAVGEQFF. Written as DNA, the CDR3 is TGCGCCAGCAGCCCGGGACTAGCGGTGGGAGAGCAGTTCTTC.

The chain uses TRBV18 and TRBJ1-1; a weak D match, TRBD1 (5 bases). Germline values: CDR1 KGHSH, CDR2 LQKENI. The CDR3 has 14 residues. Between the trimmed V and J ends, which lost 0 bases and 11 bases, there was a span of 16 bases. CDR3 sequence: CASSPPAQDGTAFF. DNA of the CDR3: TGTGCCAGCTCACCACCAGCCCAGGATGGGACTGCTTTCTTT.

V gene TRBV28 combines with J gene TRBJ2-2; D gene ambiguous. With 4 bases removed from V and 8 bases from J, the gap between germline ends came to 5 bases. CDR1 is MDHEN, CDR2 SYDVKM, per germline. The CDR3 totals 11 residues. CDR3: CASSSMGELFF. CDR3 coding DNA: TGTGCCAGCAGTTCCATGGGGGAGCTGTTTTTT.

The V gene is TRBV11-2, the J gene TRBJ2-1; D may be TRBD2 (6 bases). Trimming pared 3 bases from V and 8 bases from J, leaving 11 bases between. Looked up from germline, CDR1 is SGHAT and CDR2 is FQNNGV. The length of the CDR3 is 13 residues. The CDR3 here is CASSFPGVDEQFF. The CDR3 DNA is TGTGCCAGCAGCTTCCCGGGAGTGGATGAGCAGTTCTTC.

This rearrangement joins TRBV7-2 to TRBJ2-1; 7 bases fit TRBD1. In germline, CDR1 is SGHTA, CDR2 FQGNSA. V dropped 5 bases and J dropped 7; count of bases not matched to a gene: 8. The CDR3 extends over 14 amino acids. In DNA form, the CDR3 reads TGTGCCAGCAGCCCCCGACAGGGCCGGAATGAGCAGTTCTTC. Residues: CASSPRQGRNEQFF.

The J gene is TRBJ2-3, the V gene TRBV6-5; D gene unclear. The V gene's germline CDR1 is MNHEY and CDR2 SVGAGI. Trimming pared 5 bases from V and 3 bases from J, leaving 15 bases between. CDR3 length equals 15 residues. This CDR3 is CASSRDSIGTDTQYF. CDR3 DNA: TGTGCCAGCAGTCGCGACTCAATAGGTACAGATACGCAGTATTTT.

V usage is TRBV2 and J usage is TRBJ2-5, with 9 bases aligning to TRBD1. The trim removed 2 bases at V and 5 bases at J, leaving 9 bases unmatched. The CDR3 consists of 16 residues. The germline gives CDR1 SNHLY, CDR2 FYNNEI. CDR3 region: CASSERSTGGWETQYF. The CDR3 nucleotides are TGTGCCAGCAGTGAAAGAAGTACAGGGGGCTGGGAGACCCAGTACTTC.

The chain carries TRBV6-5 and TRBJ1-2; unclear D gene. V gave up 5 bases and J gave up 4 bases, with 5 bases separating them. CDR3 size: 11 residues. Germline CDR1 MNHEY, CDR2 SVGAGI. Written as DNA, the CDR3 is TGTGCCAGCAGTAACAGCTATGGCTACACCTTC. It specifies CASSNSYGYTF.

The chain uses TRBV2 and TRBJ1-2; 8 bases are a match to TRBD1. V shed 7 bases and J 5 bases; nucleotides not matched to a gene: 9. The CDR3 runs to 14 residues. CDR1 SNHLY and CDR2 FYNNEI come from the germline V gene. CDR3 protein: CASNPRTGMYGYTF. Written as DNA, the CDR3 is TGTGCCAGCAACCCGAGGACAGGGATGTATGGCTACACCTTC.